This section outlines one T cell receptor (beta chain) sequence together with its context. This clonotype was recorded at least ten times. The antigen it recognizes is unknown. No per-base quality is available; no much larger clone lies one base away. This specimen comes from a study of CD8+CD57+ T cells in acquired aplastic anemia (dated 2018 in TCRdb). For context, the study as a whole: DNA extracted from sorted CD4+ and CD8+ cells had a mean of around 3 ug, with a range of roughly 0.17 to 27.4 ug. For healthy donor samples, the average read count was about 10.8 million for CD4+ cells and around 12 million for CD8+ cells.

From the cysteine up to the phenylalanine, the CDR3 has a length of 13 residues. Kept here is only the CDR3 DNA, which spans 39 bases and is read in frame from base 1. From the germline V gene, CDR1 is KGHDR and CDR2 is SFDVKD. Deletion took 4 bases off V and 9 bases off J, with a span of 12 bases between the germline ends. Profiling of TCR beta VDJ combinations and CDR3 sequences used genomic DNA as the template. TCR repertoire sequencing was run on an Illumina HiSeq 2000. The paper's processing steps were these. TRBV/TRBJ rearrangement plots, CDR3 size and DJ length profiles, and Simpson's diversity index were used to assess repertoires. The most abundant DNA sequence in the deep sequencing data was taken as the immunodominant clone. CDR3 amino acid sequences were checked for sharing across subjects and were also compared against the VDJdb database and published repertoires. TCRdb reran the public reads through fastp at Q25 and MiXCR, keeping productive beta chains. Rows with one shared CDR3 protein collapse into an entry with the most common genes and DNA. TCRdb, not the authors, supplied the V and J calls. This sample lists 180,000 or so distinct CDR3 sequences; approximately 45% were detected once. Of the sample, approximately 2.9% is held by the ten largest clones.

General conclusions and limits of the study: Around 31 CD8+ CDR3 sequences were shared between patients and controls but appeared highly expressed in patients and within their immunodominant clones. CD8+ Simpson's diversity did not differ significantly between patients and healthy controls (P=0.060).

The study deep-sequenced TCR repertoires of sorted CD4+ and CD8+ blood T cells from severe aplastic anemia patients and healthy subjects. Ficoll-Paque density gradient centrifugation was used to isolate peripheral blood mononuclear cells. Before DNA was extracted, CD4+ and CD8+ T cells were sorted using either FACS or magnetic beads. This sequence was found in a human donor in good health. The specimen sequenced was sorted CD4+, CD8+, or CD8+CD57+ T cells (not recorded which) from PBMCs. The chain is encoded by TRBV24-1 joined to TRBJ2-1; no D gene is confidently identified. The encoded CDR3 is CATSDLNRREQFF. The nucleotide sequence reads TGTGCCACCAGTGACCTTAATCGACGTGAGCAGTTCTTC.